This TCR beta chain was retrieved from a study of cytomegalovirus exposure and HLA in healthy donors. The study's findings and limits: Some public TCRs appeared in many individuals, while most sequences were rare. There were several of the most significant clusters that appeared linked to common viral pathogens in a later analysis. It was shown in a later analysis that HLA-associated TCR beta chains were more clonally expanded than other, equally common chains.

Trimming at V came to 0 bases and at J to 1 base, leaving 6 bases not matched to a gene. The germline V gene encodes CDR1 SGHRS and CDR2 YFSETQ. The CDR3 runs 17 residues. PCR employed 60 Vbeta and 13 Jbeta primers. Measured with immunoSEQ multiplex PCR; TCRdb has only the in-frame clones, and not every one. In the table there are around 100,000 clones, approximately 80% of which are singletons. Details on this clone: Antigen: not known.

J is TRBJ1-5 and V is TRBV5-1, with 8 bases aligning to TRBD1. This sequence originates from a woman aged 18-35 years in good health and CMV-seropositive. Sequenced sample: PBMCs. As DNA, the CDR3 is TGCGCCAGCAGCTTGGCCGACCGGGACAGGAGCAATCAGCCCCAGCATTTT. It specifies CASSLADRDRSNQPQHF.